Below, 19 T cell receptor beta chains from the same sample are listed, as sequenced in a study of CD8 T cells in ankylosing spondylitis. TCRdb used MiXCR to reprocess the 5' RACE reads, holding one entry per CDR3 protein. The table includes 220,000 or so distinct CDR3 sequences, approximately 20% detected once. Overall study findings and caveats: Apparently characteristic of ankylosing spondylitis blood was a TCR beta motif (roughly eight highly homologous variants).

The antigens of these receptors remain unknown. The material sequenced was blood, either unsorted or a sorted T cell fraction (not recorded which). The receptor set was obtained from a male donor with ankylosing spondylitis.

V is TRBV4-1 and J is TRBJ2-3; D not resolved. CDR1 is MGHRA, CDR2 YSYEKL, per germline. The CDR3 length is 15 residues. V lost 2 bases to trimming and J lost 1 base, with 10 bases between them. CDR3 amino acids: CASSQPDLRTDTQYF. CDR3 nucleotide sequence: TGCGCCAGCAGCCAACCGGACCTACGCACAGATACGCAGTATTTT.

The chain has TRBV20-1 and TRBJ1-1; D might be TRBD1 (6 bases). Germline values: CDR1 DFQATT, CDR2 SNEGSKA (reference sequence). The CDR3 is 17 amino acids. V was pared by 0 bases and J by 0 bases, with 17 bases between. CDR3 loop: CSARDLGHNLMNTEAFF. CDR3 nucleotide sequence: TGCAGTGCTAGAGATCTGGGACACAATTTAATGAACACTGAAGCTTTCTTT.

The V and J genes are TRBV4-3 and TRBJ1-1; D gene ambiguous. CDR3 length equals 14 residues. Germline V gene sequence: CDR1 LGHNA, CDR2 YSLEER. With 0 bases removed from V and 3 bases from J, the gap between germline ends came to 8 bases. The CDR3 spells CASSQDSSDTEAFF. CDR3 in DNA: TGCGCCAGCAGCCAAGATTCATCGGACACTGAAGCTTTCTTT.

The rearrangement uses TRBV4-3 and TRBJ2-7; D perhaps matches TRBD2 (6 bases). The germline gives CDR1 LGHNA, CDR2 YSLEER. V was shortened by 2 bases and J by 1 base, with 15 bases between the two germline ends. This CDR3 has 16 residues. CDR3 sequence (DNA): TGCGCCAGCAGCCAATCGAGAACGGGAGAATCCTACGAGCAGTACTTC. This sequence encodes CASSQSRTGESYEQYF.

In its sample, this clonotype was seen a few times. The rearrangement joins TRBV11-2 to TRBJ2-7; D might be TRBD2 (5 bases). Germline V gene lookup returns CDR1 SGHAT and CDR2 FQNNGV. The CDR3 has 15 residues. V was cut by 5 bases and J by 7 bases, with 21 bases left in between. DNA for the CDR3: TGTGCCAGCAGCCCCCGCCCTGCACCTACGGGGGAGCAGTACTTC. Its protein is CASSPRPAPTGEQYF.

This clonotype came up a few times. This chain links TRBV6-2 or TRBV6-3 with TRBJ2-1; perhaps TRBD2 as D (5 bases). Germline loops: CDR1 MNHEY, CDR2 SVGEGT. Between the trimmed V and J ends, which lost 6 bases and 6 bases, there was a span of 18 bases. The CDR3 runs 15 residues. CDR3 residues: CASSPGITLINEQFF. Here the CDR3 DNA reads TGTGCCAGCAGCCCCGGGATCACCTTAATCAATGAGCAGTTCTTC.

The chain uses TRBV9 and TRBJ2-7, with TRBD1 identical over 10 bases. V trimming: 3 bases; J trimming: 6 bases; junction bases outside the gene matches: 9. The CDR3 length is 15 residues. In germline, CDR1 is SGDLS, CDR2 YYNGEE. CDR3 loop: CASSASGTGVSEQYF. DNA of the CDR3: TGTGCCAGCAGCGCATCCGGGACAGGGGTATCCGAGCAGTACTTC.

CDR3 amino acids: CASSGDYTFYNEQFF. The CDR3 nucleotides are TGTGCCAGCAGCGGGGACTATACCTTTTACAATGAGCAGTTCTTC. The gene calls are TRBV5-5 and TRBJ2-1, with TRBD2 matching 7 bases. The CDR3 runs to 15 residues. Unmatched junction bases numbered 8, after V lost 4 bases and J lost 4 bases. The germline V gene encodes CDR1 SGHKS and CDR2 YYEKEE (reference sequence).

The chain joins TRBV7-3 to TRBJ2-1, with TRBD2 matching 9 bases. Germline V gives CDR1 SGHTA, CDR2 FQGTGA. After removal of 2 bases from V and 9 bases from J, the junction contained 5 bases not matched to a gene. The CDR3 contains 14 residues. The CDR3 region is CASSLGGGAGEQFF. The CDR3 coding sequence is TGTGCCAGCAGCTTAGGCGGGGGGGCGGGTGAGCAGTTCTTC.

This clonotype was picked up a small number of times. V usage is TRBV5-1 and J usage is TRBJ2-7, with TRBD2 identical over 10 bases. Per the germline V gene, CDR1 is SGHRS and CDR2 is YFSETQ. CDR3 length: 15 residues. The V and J ends lost 4 bases and 6 bases, in that order; junction bases with no gene match: 10. Here the CDR3 reads CASSPKPLAGFEQYF. DNA for the CDR3: TGCGCCAGCAGCCCCAAGCCACTAGCGGGATTCGAGCAGTACTTC.

This rearrangement joins TRBV27 to TRBJ2-1, with unresolved D. The CDR3 extends over 17 amino acids. V dropped 3 bases and J dropped 0 bases, with 15 bases sitting between them. CDR1 is MNHEY and CDR2 is SMNVEV in the germline V gene (reference sequence). The CDR3 region has the DNA TGTGCCAGCAGTTTGTCTGGGTTCGGTAGCTCCTACAATGAGCAGTTCTTC. Protein sequence: CASSLSGFGSSYNEQFF.

This clonotype was seen ten or more times. The chain joins TRBV11-2 to TRBJ2-1; 8 bases agree with TRBD2. The CDR3 contains 16 residues. V lost 1 base to trimming and J lost 5 bases; unmatched junction nucleotides: 7. Looked up from germline, CDR1 is SGHAT and CDR2 is FQNNGV. CDR3 region: CASSLAPGGLHNEQFF. CDR3 in DNA: TGTGCCAGCAGCTTAGCTCCGGGAGGGCTACACAATGAGCAGTTCTTC.

The chain joins TRBV30 to TRBJ2-5, with D unresolved. This CDR3 contains 14 residues. Deletions cut 0 bases from V and 2 bases from J, with 10 bases between. Germline V lookup: CDR1 GTSNPN, CDR2 SVGIG (reference sequence). CDR3 DNA: TGTGCCTGGAGTGTTGGCAGCTTTCAAGAGACCCAGTACTTC. Translated, it gives CAWSVGSFQETQYF. Filled out from reference TRBV30 and TRBJ2-5, the complete variable domain reads SQTIHQWPATLVQPVGSPLSLECTVEGTSNPNLYWYRQAAGRGLQLLFYSVGIGQISSEVPQNLSASRPQDRQFILSSKKLLLSDSGFYLCAWSVGSFQETQYFGPGTRLLVL.

This rearrangement joins TRBV5-5 to TRBJ1-1; a possible D gene is TRBD1 (5 bases). The CDR3 has 13 residues. The V end lost 2 bases, the J end lost 4 bases, and 9 bases lay between the germline ends. Looked up from germline, CDR1 is SGHKS and CDR2 is YYEKEE (reference sequence). The CDR3 sequence: CASSLGEGTEAFF. DNA of the CDR3: TGTGCCAGCAGCTTAGGGGAGGGCACTGAAGCTTTCTTT. Looking up the rest from reference TRBV5-5 and TRBJ1-1 gives the full variable domain: DAGVTQSPTHLIKTRGQQVTLRCSPISGHKSVSWYQQVLGQGPQFIFQYYEKEERGRGNFPDRFSARQFPNYSSELNVNALLLGDSALYLCASSLGEGTEAFFGQGTRLTVV.

This chain uses TRBV14 with TRBJ2-7, with 9 bases fitting TRBD1. V trimming: 0 bases; J trimming: 6 bases; junction bases outside the gene matches: 3. This CDR3 has 14 residues. CDR1 SGHDN and CDR2 FVKESK come from the germline V gene. The chain's CDR3 is CASSQDLTGGEQYF. CDR3 bases: TGTGCCAGCAGCCAAGATCTGACAGGGGGCGAGCAGTACTTC.

The chain has TRBV7-9 and TRBJ2-2; 7 nucleotides align to TRBD1. CDR1 is SEHNR, CDR2 FQNEAQ, per germline (reference sequence). CDR3 size: 16 residues. V gave up 5 bases and J gave up 2 bases; unmatched junction bases: 8. This chain's CDR3 is CASSPIDRANTGELFF. CDR3 DNA sequence: TGTGCCAGCAGCCCAATCGACAGGGCCAACACCGGGGAGCTGTTTTTT. Complete variable domain (other parts from reference TRBV7-9 and TRBJ2-2): DTGVSQNPRHKITKRGQNVTFRCDPISEHNRLYWYRQTLGQGPEFLTYFQNEAQLEKSRLLSDRFSAERPKGSFSTLEIQRTEQGDSAMYLCASSPIDRANTGELFFGEGSRLTVL.

There are a few counts of this clonotype. The chain couples TRBV20-1 to TRBJ2-1; 11 positions match TRBD2. After removal of 6 bases from V and 4 bases from J, the junction contained 2 bases not matched to a gene. The CDR3 loop spans 13 amino acids. From germline, CDR1 is DFQATT and CDR2 SNEGSKA (reference sequence). The CDR3 nucleotides are TGCAGTGCGAGACTAGCGGGATACAATGAGCAGTTCTTC. Its protein product is CSARLAGYNEQFF.

This clonotype has only a few counts. This chain connects TRBV10-3 to TRBJ1-5, with a possible D match to TRBD1 (6 bases). The CDR3 sequence is 14 residues long. Trimming stripped 5 bases from V and 0 bases from J, with 8 bases between. From germline, CDR1 is ENHRY and CDR2 SYGVKD. The CDR3 loop is CAISKGGSNQPQHF. The CDR3 nucleotides read TGTGCCATCAGTAAAGGGGGTAGCAATCAGCCCCAGCATTTT.

V usage is TRBV5-1 and J usage is TRBJ2-7; D may match TRBD1 or TRBD2 (5 bases each). The V gene lost 4 bases and the J gene lost 5 bases, with 16 bases spanning the gap. The germline CDR1 and CDR2 sequences are SGHRS and YFSETQ. The CDR3 has 14 residues. CDR3 in DNA: TGCGCCAGCAGCCCCGGGCCCGGGACCAACGAGCAGTACTTC. Protein product: CASSPGPGTNEQYF. Based on the CDR3 plus reference TRBV5-1 and TRBJ2-7, the full variable domain is KAGVTQTPRYLIKTRGQQVTLSCSPISGHRSVSWYQQTPGQGLQFLFEYFSETQRNKGNFPGRFSGRQFSNSRSEMNVSTLELGDSALYLCASSPGPGTNEQYFGPGTRLTVT.